What follows are 20 T cell receptor beta chains derived from one specimen sequenced in a study of OX40 agonist ivuxolimab in advanced cancers. The method was immunoSEQ multiplex PCR; TCRdb's version includes in-frame clones alone and lacks a portion of them. Counted here are tens of thousands of clones, around 83% occurring once; the ten biggest clones make up approximately 6.5%. The sequencing here drew on CD4+ or CD8+ T cells sorted from blood, taken in a trial of the OX40 agonist ivuxolimab. Receptor source: an adult with an advanced solid tumor such as melanoma, head and neck, liver or kidney cancer.

V is TRBV15 and J is TRBJ2-6; D remains unclear. V was trimmed by 6 bases and J by 0 bases, leaving 9 bases between them. The CDR3 length is 15 residues. The germline V gene has CDR1 LNHNV and CDR2 YYDKDF (reference sequence). The CDR3, as DNA: TGTGCCACCAGGAAGACACTCTCTGGGGCCAACGTCCTGACTTTC. This gives the protein CATRKTLSGANVLTF.

This clone has only one observation. The rearrangement uses TRBV5-1 and TRBJ2-2; TRBD2 matches at 11 bases. J lost 5 bases, V lost 4 bases, and 10 bases had no gene match. The CDR3 has 17 amino acids. Germline assignment: CDR1 SGHRS and CDR2 YFSETQ. CDR3 nucleotides: TGCGCCAGCAGCATACTAGCGGGGGCGCTGGGGACCGGGGAGCTGTTTTTT. This codes for CASSILAGALGTGELFF.

The V gene is TRBV5-1, the J gene TRBJ1-2, with D unresolved. The CDR3 is 13 residues long. The germline V and J ends were trimmed by 4 bases and 4 bases, with 11 bases remaining between them. Germline loops: CDR1 SGHRS, CDR2 YFSETQ. The CDR3 region is CASSRERPYGYTF. In DNA form, the CDR3 reads TGCGCCAGCAGCCGGGAGCGCCCCTATGGCTACACCTTC.

This clone has a single count. The rearrangement joins TRBV30 to TRBJ2-1, with 11 bases that match TRBD2. CDR1 GTSNPN and CDR2 SVGIG come from the germline V gene (reference sequence). CDR3 size: 15 residues. Trimming took 4 bases from V and 10 from J; bases not matched to a gene: 12. DNA for the CDR3: TGTGCCTGGACCTTAGGTAGCGGGAGGGGTCAGGAGCAGTTCTTC. It specifies CAWTLGSGRGQEQFF. The entire variable domain, with the rest obtained from reference TRBV30 and TRBJ2-1, is as follows: SQTIHQWPATLVQPVGSPLSLECTVEGTSNPNLYWYRQAAGRGLQLLFYSVGIGQISSEVPQNLSASRPQDRQFILSSKKLLLSDSGFYLCAWTLGSGRGQEQFFGPGTRLTVL.

Only a few counts were recorded for this clone. DNA of the CDR3: TGTGCCAGTAGTCGTAGACAGGGAGAAACTCAGCCCCAGCATTTT. Its protein is CASSRRQGETQPQHF. The chain is built from TRBV19 and TRBJ1-5; the match to TRBD1 covers 7 bases. V lost 5 bases, J lost 6 bases, and 10 bases stayed unmatched. From germline, CDR1 is LNHDA and CDR2 SQIVND (reference sequence). The CDR3 has 15 residues.

The chain employs TRBV5-4 and TRBJ1-4; D is perhaps TRBD1 (5 bases). CDR1 and CDR2 (germline): SGHNT, YYREEE (reference sequence). The CDR3 sequence is 14 residues long. Trimming cost V 5 bases and J 8 bases, with 16 bases left between them. The CDR3 nucleotides read TGTGCCAGCAGTTCCGGGGGAGGTCAGGAAAAACTGTTTTTT. Residues: CASSSGGGQEKLFF. Full variable domain (remainder filled in from reference TRBV5-4 and TRBJ1-4): ETGVTQSPTHLIKTRGQQVTLRCSSQSGHNTVSWYQQALGQGPQFIFQYYREEENGRGNFPPRFSGLQFPNYSSELNVNALELDDSALYLCASSSGGGQEKLFFGSGTQLSVL.

The chain combines TRBV5-1 with TRBJ2-2; maybe TRBD1 (6 bases). Germline lookup yields CDR1 SGHRS and CDR2 YFSETQ. V shed 2 bases and J shed 6 bases, with 17 bases lying between them. The CDR3 is 16 amino acids. The chain's CDR3 is CASSFGQRDGAGELFF. The CDR3 DNA is TGCGCCAGCAGCTTCGGACAGAGGGATGGTGCCGGGGAGCTGTTTTTT.

This clone was detected only once. The gene calls are TRBV7-9 and TRBJ2-2; 7 positions match TRBD1. V gave up 5 bases and J gave up 3 bases; unmatched junction bases: 6. The germline gives CDR1 SEHNR, CDR2 FQNEAQ (reference sequence). This CDR3 contains 15 residues. The CDR3 nucleotides are TGTGCCAGCAGCCCGAGGGGGCTCTACACCGGGGAGCTGTTTTTT. Its protein is CASSPRGLYTGELFF.

This clone was counted a single time. The rearrangement links TRBV2 to TRBJ1-4, with D hard to call. V dropped 5 bases and J dropped 7 bases, with 11 bases sitting between them. The CDR3 is made up of 13 amino acids. The V gene's germline CDR1 is SNHLY and CDR2 FYNNEI. CDR3 region: CASSPNMVEKLFF. The CDR3 DNA follows: TGTGCCAGCAGTCCTAACATGGTTGAAAAACTGTTTTTT.

V and J are TRBV29-1 and TRBJ2-1; 9 bases agree with TRBD2. The length of the CDR3 is 14 residues. The V gene end was trimmed by 2 bases and the J gene end by 7 bases; junction bases not matched to a gene: 6. The germline V gene has CDR1 SQVTM and CDR2 ANQGSEA. CDR3 sequence (DNA): TGCAGCGTTGAACCGGGACTAGCTCTAAATGAGCAGTTCTTC. It encodes CSVEPGLALNEQFF.

This chain joins TRBV6-4 and TRBJ2-3; TRBD2 might be the D (6 bases). V lost 0 bases and J lost 0, with 7 bases in between. The CDR3 runs to 15 residues. CDR1 is MRHNA, CDR2 SNTAGT, per germline. The CDR3 DNA reads as TGTGCCAGCAGTGACTCGGGGGGTAGCACAGATACGCAGTATTTT. Residues: CASSDSGGSTDTQYF.

The chain carries TRBV4-2 and TRBJ2-2; D is uncertain. The germline V gene encodes CDR1 LGHNA and CDR2 YNFKEQ. The length of the CDR3 is 16 residues. V was shortened by 0 bases and J by 0 bases, with 8 bases between the two germline ends. CDR3 protein: CASSQDFNANTGELFF. CDR3 DNA sequence: TGTGCCAGCAGCCAAGACTTTAACGCGAACACCGGGGAGCTGTTTTTT.

This rearrangement joins TRBV6-1 to TRBJ2-1; 10 bases agree with TRBD2. J gave up 8 bases and V 1 base, and 5 bases lay outside the gene matches. CDR3 length equals 15 residues. CDR1 MNHNS and CDR2 SASEGT come from the germline V gene. CDR3 sequence (DNA): TGTGCCAGCAGTGAAGGGCTAGCGGGAGTGTATGAGCAGTTCTTC. Translating gives CASSEGLAGVYEQFF.

The chain carries TRBV7-2 and TRBJ1-4; 8 bases fit TRBD1. Germline V gives CDR1 SGHTA, CDR2 FQGNSA. The CDR3 spans 15 residues. The V segment lost 5 bases and the J segment 9 bases; nucleotides outside the gene matches: 11. As DNA, the CDR3 is TGTGCCAGCAGCGTCGGACAGGGACGAGGGAAAAAACTGTTTTTT. Translation: CASSVGQGRGKKLFF.

The CDR3 reads CASSARDRVSGNTIYF. The CDR3 region has the DNA TGTGCCAGCAGCGCCCGGGACAGGGTCTCTGGAAACACCATATATTTT. V gene TRBV9 combines with J gene TRBJ1-3; 9 bases map to TRBD1. J lost 0 bases, V lost 3 bases, and 4 bases had no gene match. CDR1 and CDR2 (germline): SGDLS, YYNGEE. This CDR3 has 16 residues.

This rearrangement joins TRBV6-1 to TRBJ1-1, with 10 bases lining up with TRBD1. This CDR3 spans 14 amino acids. The ends lost 3 bases at V and 10 bases at J; junction bases unmatched: 8. Germline CDR1 MNHNS, CDR2 SASEGT. The DNA for the CDR3 is TGTGCCAGCAGTGAGGTCCCGGGACAGGGGCGAGCTTTCTTT. It is translated as CASSEVPGQGRAFF.

The V and J genes are TRBV7-3 and TRBJ2-6; D ambiguous. The CDR3 sequence is 13 residues long. The germline CDR1 and CDR2 sequences are SGHTA and FQGTGA. Deletions cut 6 bases from V and 4 bases from J, with 7 bases between. CDR3 residues: CASRFGGANVLTF. The CDR3 region has the DNA TGTGCCAGCAGATTCGGAGGGGCCAACGTCCTGACTTTC. Variable domain in full (rest from reference TRBV7-3 and TRBJ2-6): GAGVSQTPSNKVTEKGKYVELRCDPISGHTALYWYRQSLGQGPEFLIYFQGTGAADDSGLPNDRFFAVRPEGSVSTLKIQRTERGDSAVYLCASRFGGANVLTFGAGSRLTVL.

The chain employs TRBV19 and TRBJ2-5; 8 positions agree with TRBD1. Germline CDR1 reads LNHDA; CDR2 reads SQIVND (reference sequence). The length of the CDR3 is 17 residues. V lost 1 base, J lost 5 bases, and 12 bases stayed unmatched. Here the CDR3 reads CASSIGAGTGGSETQYF. The CDR3 bases are TGTGCCAGTAGTATAGGGGCCGGGACAGGTGGTTCGGAGACCCAGTACTTC.

The chain couples TRBV7-6 to TRBJ2-3, with D possibly being TRBD2 (5 bases). The CDR3 extends over 15 amino acids. V was trimmed by 5 bases and J by 1 base, leaving 13 bases between them. CDR1 is SGHVS, CDR2 FNYEAQ, per germline. As DNA, the CDR3 is TGTGCCAGCAGCGCTAGGGCGAGGGGCACAGATACGCAGTATTTT. It translates to CASSARARGTDTQYF.

This chain links TRBV27 with TRBJ2-7; the D is unclear. With 3 bases removed from V and 7 bases from J, the gap between germline ends came to 16 bases. CDR3 length: 14 amino acids. Per the germline V gene, CDR1 is MNHEY and CDR2 is SMNVEV (reference sequence). The CDR3 DNA reads TGTGCCAGCAGTTTGAAGTCCGTGGTGGGGGAGCAGTACTTC. It is translated as CASSLKSVVGEQYF.